This TCR beta chain was captured by sequencing in a study of blood T cell repertoires in COVID-19. Whole-study context: PBMCs, B-cell-depleted T cells, or T cells were the source of the cDNA or gDNA that made up the material.

CDR1 is LNHDA and CDR2 is SQIVND in the germline V gene (reference sequence). V lost 5 bases, J lost 8 bases, and 15 bases lay in between. This CDR3 has 14 residues. Original processing methods: Reference gene primer amplification in the assay estimated nucleated cell counts. Method: immunoSEQ multiplex PCR; TCRdb's copy keeps in-frame clones and lacks some. That table furnishes V, J and clone size, whereas the DNA furnished D and trimming. Altogether some 200,000 clones are present, approximately 94% being singletons, with the ten largest covering 0.7% to 0.8%. This clonotype was sampled from a man aged 25-40 years with COVID-19, enrolled during active disease. Sequences were obtained from peripheral blood. This sequence joins TRBV19 and TRBJ1-4; a possible D gene is TRBD1 (5 bases). The CDR3 is CASSVQGNGEKLFF. CDR3 DNA: TGTGCCAGTAGTGTTCAGGGAAATGGAGAAAAACTGTTTTTT.